A selection of T cell receptor beta chains follows, all from one sample in a study of shared clonotypes between healthy human individuals. Sequencing used immunoSEQ multiplex PCR; TCRdb keeps in-frame clones, though not all of them. Of around 700,000 clones listed, about 74% are singletons. The specimen was memory CD4+ T cells sorted from blood. Every receptor here comes from a young woman in good health. The CDR3 runs from the conserved cysteine through the conserved F or W. D genes are given only for firm matches. Clone size is not always given. Where it is, it says once, few, many or a class for expanded clones.

.	TRBJ1-5	.	TRBV6-1	TGTGCCAGCACCAACGGGAAGCCCCAGCATTTT	CASTNGKPQHF
.	TRBJ2-3	.	TRBV5-6	TGTGCCAGCAGCTCAGACACAGATACGCAGTATTTT	CASSSDTDTQYF
TRBD2	TRBJ2-7	.	TRBV7-8	TGTGCCAGCAGCTTAGAAGCGGGGTCTACCTACGAGCAGTACTTC	CASSLEAGSTYEQYF
TRBD1	TRBJ2-7	.	TRBV6-1	TGTGCCAGCAGTTCAGGACAGGGGCGCAGCGAGCAGTACTTC	CASSSGQGRSEQYF
.	TRBJ1-1	.	TRBV6-6	TGTGCCAGCAGTCCGGACACTGAAGCTTTCTTT	CASSPDTEAFF
TRBD2	TRBJ2-3	.	TRBV27	TGTGCCAGCAGAGCGGGAAGGTTCTCAGATACGCAGTATTTT	CASRAGRFSDTQYF
TRBD2	TRBJ2-5	.	TRBV19	TGTGCCAGTAGCGGGGGACTAGCGGGAGGAGAGACCCAGTACTTC	CASSGGLAGGETQYF
TRBD2	TRBJ2-7	.	TRBV5-4	TGTGCCAGCGGAAAACTAGCGGGAGTTCGAGAGCAGTACTTC	CASGKLAGVREQYF
TRBD1	TRBJ2-1	.	TRBV28	TGTGCCAGCAGTTTTGGGGACAGTGTCAATGAGCAGTTCTTC	CASSFGDSVNEQFF
.	TRBJ1-2	few	TRBV6-1	TGTGCCAGCAGCCGGAATATCCCTATCTTC	CASSRNIPIF
.	TRBJ2-2	many	TRBV7-7	TGTGCCAGCCGTCGGGAGTTTGACACCGGGGAGCTGTTTTTT	CASRREFDTGELFF
.	TRBJ1-4	.	TRBV6-6	TGTGCCAGCAGTCCGTCGAGGGCTAATAATGAAAAACTGTTTTTT	CASSPSRANNEKLFF
.	TRBJ1-4	.	TRBV6-6	TGTGCCAGCAGGGGCGGACCTAATGAAAAACTGTTTTTT	CASRGGPNEKLFF
.	TRBJ1-2	.	TRBV28	TGTGCCAGCAGTTCGGCCCCCCGGGGGAACTATGGCTACACCTTC	CASSSAPRGNYGYTF
.	TRBJ1-5	.	TRBV4-3	TGCGCCAGCAGCCCGTCGCGGGGGAATCAGCCCCAGCATTTT	CASSPSRGNQPQHF
.	TRBJ1-2	.	TRBV11-2	TGTGCCAGCAGTCCCCCACCCAGCTATGGCTACACCTTC	CASSPPPSYGYTF
TRBD1	TRBJ1-1	.	TRBV4-2	TGTGCCAGCAGCCAACCCCACGGAGGGACAGGGGGCACTGAAGCTTTCTTT	CASSQPHGGTGGTEAFF
.	TRBJ2-5	.	TRBV10-1	TGCGCCAGCAGTGAGTCCCTGGGACGAGAGACCCAGTACTTC	CASSESLGRETQYF
.	TRBJ1-4	.	TRBV27	TGTGCCAGCAGTCGCGGGCCAGCAACTAATGAAAAACTGTTTTTT	CASSRGPATNEKLFF
.	TRBJ2-1	.	TRBV4-1	TGCGCCAGCAGCCCAGCCAATAGCGGAGTCTACAATGAGCAGTTCTTC	CASSPANSGVYNEQFF
.	TRBJ2-7	.	TRBV6-1	TGTGCCAGCAGTGAACAGCTCTCCTACGAGCAGTACTTC	CASSEQLSYEQYF
.	TRBJ2-1	.	TRBV4-2	TGTGCCAGCAGCCAAGATCTCACTAACACTTACAATGAGCAGTTCTTC	CASSQDLTNTYNEQFF
.	TRBJ2-1	.	TRBV7-7	TGTGCCAGCAGCCCAGACAGGAGCTCCTACAATGAGCAGTTCTTC	CASSPDRSSYNEQFF
.	TRBJ1-4	.	TRBV6-5	TGTGCCAGCAGTTACTCGACCGGGGCGACAAATGAAAAACTGTTTTTT	CASSYSTGATNEKLFF
.	TRBJ2-3	many	TRBV18	TGTGCCAGCTCATCACAGTGGACTGCTAGCACAGATACGCAGTATTTT	CASSSQWTASTDTQYF
.	TRBJ2-1	.	TRBV7-2	TGTGCCAGCAGCCCCATCCATGCCGGGGGGCGCAATGAGCAGTTCTTC	CASSPIHAGGRNEQFF
.	TRBJ2-2	.	TRBV5-1	TGCGCCAGCGGAGCGGCCCAAGGGACCGGGGAGCTGTTTTTT	CASGAAQGTGELFF
.	TRBJ1-2	.	TRBV5-4	TGTGCCAGCAGTTACGGACAGCACGGCTACACCTTC	CASSYGQHGYTF
.	TRBJ1-5	few	TRBV7-9	TGTGCCAGCAGCCACAACGGAGATCAGCCCCAGCATTTT	CASSHNGDQPQHF
.	TRBJ1-2	.	TRBV5-1	TGCGCCAGCAGCTTGGGACAGGCCTCCGTTGGCTACACCTTC	CASSLGQASVGYTF
TRBD1	TRBJ2-1	.	TRBV18	TGTGCCAGCTCACCAGGGGGACAGGGGGGCAATGAGCAGTTCTTC	CASSPGGQGGNEQFF
TRBD2	TRBJ2-5	.	TRBV5-1	TGCGCCAGCAGCTCGACTAGCGGGAGTTATCAAGAGACCCAGTACTTC	CASSSTSGSYQETQYF
TRBD1	TRBJ1-5	.	TRBV19	TGTGCCAGTAGATCCCAGGGGGGACAGCCCCAGCATTTT	CASRSQGGQPQHF
.	TRBJ1-1	.	TRBV5-1	TGCGCCAGCAGCTCGACTGACCAAGCTTTCTTT	CASSSTDQAFF
TRBD1	TRBJ1-1	.	TRBV27	TGTGCCAGCAGTTTATCAGGGACAGGGGGCACTGAAGCTTTCTTT	CASSLSGTGGTEAFF
.	TRBJ1-2	.	TRBV10-2	TGCGCCAGCAGTGAGCGGGGGATGAACTATGGCTACACCTTC	CASSERGMNYGYTF
.	TRBJ2-2	.	TRBV27	TGTGCCAGCAGTTTATATTTCCCGACGGTCTCGAACACCGGGGAGCTGTTTTTT	CASSLYFPTVSNTGELFF
TRBD2	TRBJ2-1	.	TRBV7-3	TGTGCCAGCAGCCCAGCGGGAGGTGTTTCCAATGAGCAGTTCTTC	CASSPAGGVSNEQFF
TRBD2	TRBJ2-1	.	TRBV5-1	TGCGCCAGCAGCTTGGACAGCGGGAGCTATAATGAGCAGTTCTTC	CASSLDSGSYNEQFF
.	TRBJ2-7	.	TRBV15	TGTGCCACCAGCGGTAACCCGGACTCGTCCTACGAGCAGTACTTC	CATSGNPDSSYEQYF
.	TRBJ1-3	.	TRBV6-1	TGTGCCAGCAGTGAAATCTGGGGAAACACCATATATTTT	CASSEIWGNTIYF
TRBD1	TRBJ1-1	.	TRBV29-1	TGCAGCGCTACACAGGGGGGAACTGAAGCTTTCTTT	CSATQGGTEAFF
TRBD2	TRBJ2-2	.	TRBV7-3	TGTGCCAGCAGCGGGACACGGACTAGCGGGAGTAGCGGGGAGCTGTTTTTT	CASSGTRTSGSSGELFF
.	TRBJ2-6	.	TRBV29-1	TGCAGCGTTGAAGTTTGGGACACCGGCTCTGGGGCCAACGTCCTGACTTTC	CSVEVWDTGSGANVLTF
.	TRBJ1-2	.	TRBV21-1	TGTGCCAGCAGCAAAGTCTATCCAGGACGTGGCTACACCTTC	CASSKVYPGRGYTF